This section outlines one T cell receptor (beta chain) sequence together with its context. The target antigen is unknown. The CDR3 runs to 11 residues. Germline CDR1 and CDR2: MGHRA and YSYEKL. In eight separate reactions per sample, cDNA was generated. Reanalyzing the 5' RACE reads, TCRdb keeps one entry per CDR3 protein, without DNA. The sample table includes some 89,000 distinct CDR3 sequences. These data are taken from a study of monozygotic twins with inflammatory bowel disease. Study-wide results and limits: TCRbeta diversity (inverse Simpson) was lower in IBD patients than in healthy co-twins.

Sequenced material: blood. This sequence originates from a human donor with ulcerative colitis or Crohn's disease, or a healthy co-twin of an affected twin (not recorded which). The V and J genes are TRBV4-1 and TRBJ1-4. The CDR3 loop is CASSQGEKLFF.